This TCR beta chain was obtained from a study of blood T cell repertoires in COVID-19. Whole-study context: In each case, the material was cDNA or gDNA derived from T cells, B-cell-depleted T cells, or PBMCs.

J gave up 3 bases and V 5 bases, and 14 bases lay outside the gene matches. Germline CDR1 is SGHTS and CDR2 is YDEGEE. This CDR3 region has 17 residues. TCRdb's table, derived via immunoSEQ multiplex PCR, lists solely in-frame clones and lacks some. The sample records about 87,000 clones, around 86% being singletons. This receptor was identified in a woman of 80 years or more with acute or convalescent COVID-19. The rearrangement joins TRBV5-8 to TRBJ2-7; 10 nucleotides line up with TRBD2. Input material: peripheral blood. DNA of the CDR3: TGTGCCAGCAGTTCAGGTGGTGGGACTAGCGCCTACTACGAGCAGTACTTC. It translates to CASSSGGGTSAYYEQYF.